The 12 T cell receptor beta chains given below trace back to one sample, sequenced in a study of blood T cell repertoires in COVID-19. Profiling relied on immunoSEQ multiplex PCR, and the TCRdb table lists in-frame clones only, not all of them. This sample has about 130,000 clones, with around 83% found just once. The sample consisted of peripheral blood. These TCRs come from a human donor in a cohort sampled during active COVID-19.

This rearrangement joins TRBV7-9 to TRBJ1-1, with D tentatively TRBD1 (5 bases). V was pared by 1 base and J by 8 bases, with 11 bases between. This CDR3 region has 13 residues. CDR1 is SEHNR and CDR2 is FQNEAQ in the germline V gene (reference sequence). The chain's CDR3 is CASSLGGASEAFF. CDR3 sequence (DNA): TGTGCCAGCAGCTTAGGTGGGGCCTCGGAAGCTTTCTTT.

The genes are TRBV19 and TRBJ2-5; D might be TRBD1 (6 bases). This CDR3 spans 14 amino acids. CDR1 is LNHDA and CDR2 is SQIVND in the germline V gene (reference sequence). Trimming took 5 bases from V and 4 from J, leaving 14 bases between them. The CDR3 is CASSPGTRGETQYF. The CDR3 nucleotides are TGTGCCAGTAGTCCAGGGACAAGGGGAGAGACCCAGTACTTC.

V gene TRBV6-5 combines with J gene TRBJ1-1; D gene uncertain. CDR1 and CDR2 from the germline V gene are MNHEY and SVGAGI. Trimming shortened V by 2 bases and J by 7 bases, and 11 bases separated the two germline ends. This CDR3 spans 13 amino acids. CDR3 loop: CASSYQQRFEAFF. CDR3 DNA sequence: TGTGCCAGCAGTTACCAGCAGAGGTTTGAAGCTTTCTTT.

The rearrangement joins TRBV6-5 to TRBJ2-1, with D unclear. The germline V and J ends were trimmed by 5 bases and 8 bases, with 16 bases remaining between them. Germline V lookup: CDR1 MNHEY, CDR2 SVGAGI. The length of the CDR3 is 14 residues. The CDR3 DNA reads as TGTGCCAGCAGTCCACGAACCTACGTCCATGAGCAGTTCTTC. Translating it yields CASSPRTYVHEQFF.

The CDR3 is CAWRLRGARMTDTQYF. The CDR3 bases are TGTGCCTGGAGACTTCGGGGGGCGAGAATGACAGATACGCAGTATTTT. The chain uses TRBV30 and TRBJ2-3; a possible D gene is TRBD2 (7 bases). The V end was cut by 3 bases, the J end by 3 bases, with 19 bases between. Germline V gene sequence: CDR1 GTSNPN, CDR2 SVGIG (reference sequence). The CDR3 is 16 residues long.

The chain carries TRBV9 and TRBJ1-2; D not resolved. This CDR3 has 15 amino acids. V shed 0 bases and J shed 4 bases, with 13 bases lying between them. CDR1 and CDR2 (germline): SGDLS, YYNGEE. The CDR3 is CASSVGGSSLYGYTF. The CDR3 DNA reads TGTGCCAGCAGCGTAGGAGGCAGCTCCCTCTATGGCTACACCTTC.

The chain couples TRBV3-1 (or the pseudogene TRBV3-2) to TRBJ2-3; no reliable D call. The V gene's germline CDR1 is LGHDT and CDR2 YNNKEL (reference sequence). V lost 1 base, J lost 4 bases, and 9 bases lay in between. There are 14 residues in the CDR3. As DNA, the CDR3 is TGTGCCAGCAGCCAAGGTCGACTGTCAGATACGCAGTATTTT. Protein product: CASSQGRLSDTQYF.

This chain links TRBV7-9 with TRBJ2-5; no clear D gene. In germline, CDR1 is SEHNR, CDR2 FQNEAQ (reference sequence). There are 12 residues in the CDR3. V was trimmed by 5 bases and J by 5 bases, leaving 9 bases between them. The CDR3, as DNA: TGTGCCAGCAGCCAACTGCGGGAGACCCAGTACTTC. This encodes CASSQLRETQYF. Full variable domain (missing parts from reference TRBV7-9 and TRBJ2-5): DTGVSQNPRHKITKRGQNVTFRCDPISEHNRLYWYRQTLGQGPEFLTYFQNEAQLEKSRLLSDRFSAERPKGSFSTLEIQRTEQGDSAMYLCASSQLRETQYFGPGTRLLVL.

CDR3: CASSLKVAGGPDTDTQYF. The CDR3 DNA is TGTGCCAGCAGCTTAAAGGTAGCGGGGGGCCCTGACACAGATACGCAGTATTTT. V is TRBV7-3 and J is TRBJ2-3; 10 nucleotides line up with TRBD2. This CDR3 is built from 18 residues. Germline trimming cut 1 base from V and 2 bases from J; bases unmatched to any gene: 9. Germline V lookup: CDR1 SGHTA, CDR2 FQGTGA. Looking up the rest from reference TRBV7-3 and TRBJ2-3 gives the full variable domain: GAGVSQTPSNKVTEKGKYVELRCDPISGHTALYWYRQSLGQGPEFLIYFQGTGAADDSGLPNDRFFAVRPEGSVSTLKIQRTERGDSAVYLCASSLKVAGGPDTDTQYFGPGTRLTVL.

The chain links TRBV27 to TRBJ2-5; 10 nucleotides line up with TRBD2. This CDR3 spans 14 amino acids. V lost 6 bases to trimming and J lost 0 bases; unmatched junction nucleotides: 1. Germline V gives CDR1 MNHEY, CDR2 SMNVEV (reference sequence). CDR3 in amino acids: CASRGLAYQETQYF. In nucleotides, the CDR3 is TGTGCCAGCAGGGGACTAGCGTACCAAGAGACCCAGTACTTC.

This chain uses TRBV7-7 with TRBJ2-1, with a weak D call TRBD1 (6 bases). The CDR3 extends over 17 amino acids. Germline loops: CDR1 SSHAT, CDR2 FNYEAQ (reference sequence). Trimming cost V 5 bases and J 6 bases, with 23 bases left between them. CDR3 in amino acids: CASSPNPAGEIGNEQFF. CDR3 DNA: TGTGCCAGCAGCCCAAACCCGGCAGGGGAGATCGGCAATGAGCAGTTCTTC.

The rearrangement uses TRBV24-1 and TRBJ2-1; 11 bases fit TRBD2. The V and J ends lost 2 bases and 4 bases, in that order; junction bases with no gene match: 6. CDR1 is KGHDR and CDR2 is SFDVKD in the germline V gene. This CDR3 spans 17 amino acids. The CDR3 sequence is CATSDSWTSGLYNEQFF. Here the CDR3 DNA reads TGTGCCACCAGTGATTCCTGGACTAGCGGGCTGTACAATGAGCAGTTCTTC.